This note documents a single T cell receptor beta chain sequence. The sample comes from a study of shared clonotypes between healthy human individuals. Germline V gene lookup returns CDR1 KGHSH and CDR2 LQKENI. This CDR3 has 15 amino acids. V was trimmed by 2 bases and J by 2 bases, leaving 13 bases between them. Produced via immunoSEQ multiplex PCR; TCRdb's table is partial and in-frame only. Among about 2.4 million clones listed, around 90% were seen once. This TCR derives from a man aged 18 to 30 in good health. Sequenced sample: naive CD4+ T cells sorted from blood. Subset given: CD45RA+ positively selected. The V and J genes are TRBV18 and TRBJ2-7, with D maybe TRBD1 (6 bases). The CDR3 spells CASSPAGVIAYEQYF. The CDR3 nucleotides read TGTGCCAGCTCACCAGCAGGGGTCATCGCCTACGAGCAGTACTTC.